The sequence of this T cell receptor beta chain was determined in a study of control samples from healthy donors and cancer patients. Unmatched junction bases numbered 6, after V lost 4 bases and J lost 7 bases. The CDR3 is 15 amino acids. CDR1 is SEHNR and CDR2 is FQNEAQ in the germline V gene (reference sequence). Measured with immunoSEQ multiplex PCR; TCRdb has only the in-frame clones, and not every one. The table lists about 150,000 clones, approximately 94% of them singletons. The V gene is TRBV7-9, the J gene TRBJ1-4; 10 bases fit TRBD1. This TCR was sampled from a man between 18 and 29 years old in good health. Sequencing input: blood. The CDR3 bases are TGTGCCAGCAGCTCCTCGGGACAGGGGTCTGAAAAACTGTTTTTT. It codes for CASSSSGQGSEKLFF.